This TCR beta chain stems from a study of cytomegalovirus exposure and HLA in healthy donors. V lost 3 bases to trimming and J lost 7 bases; unmatched junction nucleotides: 12. Germline lookup yields CDR1 SNHLY and CDR2 FYNNEI. There are 16 residues in the CDR3. It was with 60 Vbeta and 13 Jbeta primers that the PCR ran. Sequenced by immunoSEQ multiplex PCR; TCRdb stores in-frame clones only, minus some. The table includes around 100,000 clones, 60% to 85% detected once. V gene TRBV2 combines with J gene TRBJ2-1, with TRBD2 matching over 7 bases. Sequenced input: PBMCs. The clonotype was recovered from a female donor in good health and CMV-seropositive. For the CDR3, the DNA is TGTGCCAGCAGTGATGGCCCCGGGACTAATGGGAATGAGCAGTTCTTC. It encodes CASSDGPGTNGNEQFF.